These 9 T cell receptor beta chains were all obtained from the same sample, sequenced in a study of blood T cell repertoires in COVID-19. This table comes from immunoSEQ multiplex PCR, and its TCRdb copy is limited to in-frame clones, with some not included. The sample lists under 250,000 clones, 70% to 90% occurring once. The sample consisted of peripheral blood. Receptors originate from a man aged 18 to 29 with active or convalescent COVID-19.

The chain links TRBV4-3 to TRBJ2-3; 14 bases match TRBD2. CDR1 and CDR2 (germline): LGHNA, YSLEER. The CDR3 spans 17 residues. The V segment lost 3 bases and the J segment 6 bases; nucleotides outside the gene matches: 8. This CDR3 reads CASSQRTSGRSMDTQYF. CDR3 DNA sequence: TGCGCCAGCAGCCAGCGGACTAGCGGGAGGTCCATGGATACGCAGTATTTT.

This chain's CDR3 is CASSPPSRGGGEQFF. The CDR3, as DNA: TGTGCCAGCTCACCACCGAGTCGTGGGGGGGGTGAGCAGTTCTTC. This chain links TRBV18 with TRBJ2-1, with 7 bases matching TRBD2. The V gene's germline CDR1 is KGHSH and CDR2 LQKENI. V gave up 0 bases and J gave up 9 bases; unmatched junction bases: 8. The CDR3 runs 15 residues.

This chain links TRBV4-1 with TRBJ1-4; tentatively, D is TRBD1 (5 bases). Germline-derived CDR1 and CDR2 are MGHRA and YSYEKL. Deletions cut 0 bases from V and 3 bases from J, with 11 bases between. The CDR3 runs 16 residues. CDR3 DNA: TGCGCCAGCAGCCAAGAGCCAGGGTTACCTAATGAAAAACTGTTTTTT. Protein sequence: CASSQEPGLPNEKLFF.

A single count supports this clone. J is TRBJ1-2 and V is TRBV7-9, with unresolved D. The ends were cut back, 5 bases at V and 0 bases at J, with 13 bases in the middle. The CDR3 loop spans 15 amino acids. The germline gives CDR1 SEHNR, CDR2 FQNEAQ (reference sequence). CDR3 in amino acids: CASSALLRANYGYTF. The CDR3 DNA follows: TGTGCCAGCAGCGCCTTGCTTAGAGCTAACTATGGCTACACCTTC. The variable domain in full, with the rest retrieved from reference TRBV7-9 and TRBJ1-2, is DTGVSQNPRHKITKRGQNVTFRCDPISEHNRLYWYRQTLGQGPEFLTYFQNEAQLEKSRLLSDRFSAERPKGSFSTLEIQRTEQGDSAMYLCASSALLRANYGYTFGSGTRLTVV.

This clone is a singleton in its sample. The gene calls are TRBV7-9 and TRBJ2-1, with 7 nucleotides matching TRBD2. V was pared by 0 bases and J by 7 bases, with 3 bases of the junction left unmatched. Germline V gives CDR1 SEHNR, CDR2 FQNEAQ (reference sequence). The CDR3 covers 14 residues. The CDR3 reads CASSLAGGRNEQFF. The CDR3 DNA sequence: TGTGCCAGCAGCTTAGCCGGGGGGAGGAATGAGCAGTTCTTC. Based on the CDR3 plus reference TRBV7-9 and TRBJ2-1, the full variable domain is DTGVSQNPRHKITKRGQNVTFRCDPISEHNRLYWYRQTLGQGPEFLTYFQNEAQLEKSRLLSDRFSAERPKGSFSTLEIQRTEQGDSAMYLCASSLAGGRNEQFFGPGTRLTVL.

The J gene is TRBJ1-6, the V gene TRBV5-6; the D gene is possibly TRBD1 (5 bases). Trimming cost V 3 bases and J 4 bases, with 17 bases left between them. The CDR3 contains 17 residues. Germline CDR1 and CDR2: SGHDT and YYEEEE. CDR3 coding DNA: TGTGCCAGCAGCTGGGAGGGGCGGAGCCTTTATAATTCACCCCTCCACTTT. It codes for CASSWEGRSLYNSPLHF. The complete variable domain, with remaining parts taken from reference TRBV5-6 and TRBJ1-6, reads DAGVTQSPTHLIKTRGQQVTLRCSPKSGHDTVSWYQQALGQGPQFIFQYYEEEERQRGNFPDRFSGHQFPNYSSELNVNALLLGDSALYLCASSWEGRSLYNSPLHFGNGTRLTVT.

The chain joins TRBV2 to TRBJ2-7; D uncertain. This CDR3 is built from 13 residues. V lost 4 bases and J 3 bases, leaving 10 bases between the germline ends. In germline, CDR1 is SNHLY, CDR2 FYNNEI. CDR3 protein: CASSVNTYYEQYF. Here the CDR3 DNA reads TGTGCCAGCAGTGTAAATACCTACTACGAGCAGTACTTC. Supplemented by reference TRBV2 and TRBJ2-7, the full variable domain reads EPEVTQTPSHQVTQMGQEVILRCVPISNHLYFYWYRQILGQKVEFLVSFYNNEISEKSEIFDDQFSVERPDGSNFTLKIRSTKLEDSAMYFCASSVNTYYEQYFGPGTRLTVT.

This chain links TRBV5-1 with TRBJ1-6, with D possibly TRBD1 on 6 matching bases. The CDR3 is 16 residues long. The germline V gene encodes CDR1 SGHRS and CDR2 YFSETQ. Trimming stripped 3 bases from V and 7 bases from J, with 17 bases between. CDR3 nucleotide sequence: TGCGCCAGCAGCTCGGTCTCGGGACACATGAATTCACCCCTCCACTTT. It codes for CASSSVSGHMNSPLHF.

This clone was recorded only once. The chain couples TRBV2 to TRBJ1-3; D is perhaps TRBD1 (5 bases). Per the germline V gene, CDR1 is SNHLY and CDR2 is FYNNEI. This CDR3 spans 15 amino acids. The V end was cut by 2 bases, the J end by 2 bases, with 10 bases between. CDR3 nucleotide sequence: TGTGCCAGCAGTGAAAATCCGGGGGCTGGAAACACCATATATTTT. It translates to CASSENPGAGNTIYF.